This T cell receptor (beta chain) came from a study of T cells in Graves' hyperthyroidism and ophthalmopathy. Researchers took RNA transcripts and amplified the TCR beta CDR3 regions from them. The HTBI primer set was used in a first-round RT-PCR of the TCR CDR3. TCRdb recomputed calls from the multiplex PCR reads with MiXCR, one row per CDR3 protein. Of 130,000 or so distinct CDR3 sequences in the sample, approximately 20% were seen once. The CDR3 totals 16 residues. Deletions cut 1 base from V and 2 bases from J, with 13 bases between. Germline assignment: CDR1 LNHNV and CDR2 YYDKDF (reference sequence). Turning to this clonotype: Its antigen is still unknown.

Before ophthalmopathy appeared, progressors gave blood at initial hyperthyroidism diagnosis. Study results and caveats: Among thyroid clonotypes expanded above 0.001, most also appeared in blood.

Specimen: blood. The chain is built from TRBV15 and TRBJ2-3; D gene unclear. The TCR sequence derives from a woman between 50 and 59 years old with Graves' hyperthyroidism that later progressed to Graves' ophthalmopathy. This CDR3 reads CATSRVSARHTDTQYF. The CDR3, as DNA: TGTGCCACCAGCAGAGTATCGGCTCGCCACACAGATACGCAGTATTTT.